These T cell receptor beta chains were read from a single sample in a study of identical twins. TCRdb re-analysed the 5' RACE reads in MiXCR, keeping a single row per CDR3 protein. Here the sample spans approximately 500,000 distinct CDR3 sequences, 20% to 25% being singletons. Separately, the same data were catalogued under a study of T cells expressing NK-cell markers.

Sequencing used CD4+ T cells sorted from blood. These receptors were obtained from a woman between 18 and 30 years old in good health. Both conserved end residues are part of each CDR3. D genes are given only for firm matches. Size is stated for part of the rows, as once, few or many counts, or as a class when the clone is expanded.

v_call: TRBV5-6
d_call: -
j_call: TRBJ2-7
clone_size: few
cdr3_aa: CASSQKTRNLYEQYF

v_call: TRBV25-1
d_call: -
j_call: TRBJ1-1
clone_size: -
cdr3_aa: CASGLIGGLGANTEAFF

v_call: TRBV27
d_call: -
j_call: TRBJ2-4
clone_size: few
cdr3_aa: CASSLTPGAKNIQYF

v_call: TRBV6-1
d_call: -
j_call: TRBJ2-3
clone_size: few
cdr3_aa: CASSPGRSTSTDTQYF

v_call: TRBV20-1
d_call: -
j_call: TRBJ2-1
clone_size: -
cdr3_aa: CSAKAVSSYNEQFF

v_call: TRBV7-3
d_call: TRBD2
j_call: TRBJ2-1
clone_size: few
cdr3_aa: CASSLAGDNNEQFF

v_call: TRBV11-2
d_call: TRBD2
j_call: TRBJ2-7
clone_size: -
cdr3_aa: CASNIAGVNYEQHF

v_call: TRBV18
d_call: -
j_call: TRBJ2-5
clone_size: many
cdr3_aa: CASSPRQETQYF

v_call: TRBV12-3/TRBV12-4
d_call: -
j_call: TRBJ2-7
clone_size: few
cdr3_aa: CASSFRIYEQYF

v_call: TRBV5-1
d_call: -
j_call: TRBJ1-3
clone_size: -
cdr3_aa: CASSFFGTGNTIYF

v_call: TRBV3-1
d_call: -
j_call: TRBJ2-7
clone_size: -
cdr3_aa: CASSQEGARRYEQYF

v_call: TRBV12-3/TRBV12-4
d_call: TRBD1
j_call: TRBJ2-7
clone_size: -
cdr3_aa: CASSLGGQGRGYEQYF

v_call: TRBV20-1
d_call: TRBD2
j_call: TRBJ2-3
clone_size: -
cdr3_aa: CSARDSGGAGDTQYF

v_call: TRBV20-1
d_call: -
j_call: TRBJ2-1
clone_size: -
cdr3_aa: CSAPMVAGPVGNEQFF

v_call: TRBV5-6
d_call: TRBD2
j_call: TRBJ2-1
clone_size: few
cdr3_aa: CASSPKSGSAYNEQFF

v_call: TRBV20-1
d_call: TRBD2
j_call: TRBJ2-3
clone_size: few
cdr3_aa: CSARMASGADTQYF

v_call: TRBV15
d_call: -
j_call: TRBJ1-1
clone_size: many
cdr3_aa: CATSRDGRNTEAFF

v_call: TRBV6-5
d_call: -
j_call: TRBJ2-7
clone_size: -
cdr3_aa: CASSYSSTSYEQYF

v_call: TRBV6-2/TRBV6-3
d_call: -
j_call: TRBJ2-3
clone_size: few
cdr3_aa: CASAPGTKRTQYF

v_call: TRBV7-9
d_call: -
j_call: TRBJ2-7
clone_size: few
cdr3_aa: CASSLAENSYEQYF

v_call: TRBV6-1
d_call: -
j_call: TRBJ1-2
clone_size: few
cdr3_aa: CASSRGSYYGYTF

v_call: TRBV2
d_call: -
j_call: TRBJ2-2
clone_size: -
cdr3_aa: CASCVGVGPNTGELFF

v_call: TRBV4-1
d_call: TRBD2
j_call: TRBJ2-1
clone_size: many
cdr3_aa: CASRLGLAGDNEQFF

v_call: TRBV5-1
d_call: -
j_call: TRBJ2-6
clone_size: few
cdr3_aa: CASSLVGIGANVLTF

v_call: TRBV5-1
d_call: -
j_call: TRBJ2-1
clone_size: many
cdr3_aa: CASSFFQGSYNEQFF

v_call: TRBV10-3
d_call: TRBD2
j_call: TRBJ2-7
clone_size: -
cdr3_aa: CAISLSGGWSYEQYF

v_call: TRBV6-1
d_call: -
j_call: TRBJ2-1
clone_size: -
cdr3_aa: CASRSFGEYSYNEQFF

v_call: TRBV7-9
d_call: TRBD2
j_call: TRBJ2-5
clone_size: -
cdr3_aa: CASSSRGGEETQYF

v_call: TRBV7-3
d_call: -
j_call: TRBJ2-1
clone_size: few
cdr3_aa: CASSPGTPNNEQFF

v_call: TRBV20-1
d_call: TRBD1
j_call: TRBJ1-1
clone_size: -
cdr3_aa: CSARDPNRGAREAFF

v_call: TRBV5-1
d_call: -
j_call: TRBJ1-2
clone_size: few
cdr3_aa: CASSLFGVASGYTF

v_call: TRBV12-3/TRBV12-4
d_call: TRBD1
j_call: TRBJ1-3
clone_size: -
cdr3_aa: CASSFRTGFVDTIYF

v_call: TRBV27
d_call: -
j_call: TRBJ2-7
clone_size: -
cdr3_aa: CASCRLTVNPYEQYF

v_call: TRBV6-5
d_call: TRBD2
j_call: TRBJ2-3
clone_size: -
cdr3_aa: CASSYRAGETDTQYF

v_call: TRBV20-1
d_call: TRBD1
j_call: TRBJ2-5
clone_size: -
cdr3_aa: CSAQGQGEETQYF

v_call: TRBV20-1
d_call: -
j_call: TRBJ2-3
clone_size: once
cdr3_aa: CSLARWDTQYF

v_call: TRBV6-2/TRBV6-3
d_call: TRBD2
j_call: TRBJ2-1
clone_size: -
cdr3_aa: CASSIGLAGISNEQFF

v_call: TRBV20-1
d_call: -
j_call: TRBJ2-2
clone_size: once
cdr3_aa: CSAGRVAGSCFF

v_call: TRBV9
d_call: TRBD1
j_call: TRBJ1-2
clone_size: once
cdr3_aa: CASSERTGTNYGYTF

v_call: TRBV11-2
d_call: TRBD2
j_call: TRBJ2-1
clone_size: few
cdr3_aa: CASSRRLAGALEQFF

v_call: TRBV5-1
d_call: -
j_call: TRBJ1-2
clone_size: -
cdr3_aa: CASSPQGTALYGYTF

v_call: TRBV10-3
d_call: -
j_call: TRBJ2-7
clone_size: -
cdr3_aa: CAIRDFYEQYF

v_call: TRBV3-1
d_call: -
j_call: TRBJ2-1
clone_size: few
cdr3_aa: CASSQLGGGQNNEQFF

v_call: TRBV7-2
d_call: -
j_call: TRBJ2-1
clone_size: -
cdr3_aa: CASSLDVRAGARFF

v_call: TRBV7-3
d_call: -
j_call: TRBJ2-2
clone_size: -
cdr3_aa: CASSQYRGTGELFF

v_call: TRBV5-6
d_call: TRBD2
j_call: TRBJ2-1
clone_size: many
cdr3_aa: CASSPGGLAYNEQFF

v_call: TRBV7-2
d_call: -
j_call: TRBJ2-3
clone_size: -
cdr3_aa: CASSLLGPASTDTQYF

v_call: TRBV12-3/TRBV12-4
d_call: -
j_call: TRBJ2-3
clone_size: few
cdr3_aa: CASSFLPSDTQYF